This TCR beta chain emerged from a study of blood T cell repertoires in COVID-19. Study details: Material from acute and convalescent COVID-19 was sourced from the United States, Italy and Spain. In each case, the material was cDNA or gDNA derived from T cells, B-cell-depleted T cells, or PBMCs.

The CDR3 spans 15 residues. Germline V gene lookup returns CDR1 MNHEY and CDR2 SVGAGI. Trimming took 6 bases from V and 1 from J, leaving 13 bases between them. Under the authors' procedure: Counts of nucleated cells, estimated from reference gene primer amplification, were obtained. Repertoires were generated with immunoSEQ multiplex PCR, while TCRdb's copy carries only in-frame clones and drops some. V, J and clone size were drawn from that table, and D and trimming were deduced from the DNA. The sample has 25,000 to 35,000 clones, about 90% seen once. The chain recombines TRBV6-5 with TRBJ2-1; a weak D match, TRBD1 (6 bases). Sequencing was carried out using peripheral blood. The clonotype was recovered from a human donor in a cohort sampled during active COVID-19. This CDR3 reads CASRPGGLSYNEQFF. In DNA form, the CDR3 reads TGTGCCAGCAGACCTGGGGGCCTATCCTACAATGAGCAGTTCTTC.